The rows below give T cell receptor beta chains drawn from one sample of a study of T cell responses to AZD1222 COVID-19 vaccine. Clones were read by immunoSEQ multiplex PCR, and TCRdb kept only the in-frame ones, dropping some. This table has some 120,000 clones, approximately 85% appearing once. Sample: peripheral blood, taken on day 0 of AZD1222 vaccination. These receptors came from an adult in good health. CDR3s leave out the opening cysteine and the closing phenylalanine or tryptophan. Clone size is not always given. Where it is, it says once, few, many or a class for expanded clones.

V	size	J	CDR3
TRBV27	.	TRBJ2-1	ASSYLGRGSYNEQF
TRBV19	.	TRBJ1-5	ASSDRTGNQPQH
TRBV11-2	few	TRBJ2-4	ASSTRLAGGPKAH
TRBV21-1	.	TRBJ2-2	ASSFGETGELF
TRBV2	.	TRBJ1-6	ASIEKTVNSPLH
TRBV5-1	.	TRBJ2-2	ASSPGQMNTGELF
TRBV30	.	TRBJ1-1	AFGQSFLTEAF
TRBV5-4	.	TRBJ1-6	ASTWTGTYNSPLH
TRBV19	.	TRBJ2-1	ASSLTGYEQF
TRBV27	.	TRBJ2-5	ASSPPRLAGTQETQY
TRBV9	.	TRBJ1-3	ASSVLPREGITGNTIY
TRBV19	.	TRBJ2-7	ASNHPGGNYEQY
TRBV24-1	.	TRBJ2-1	ATSGIERGSSYNEQF
TRBV6-5	.	TRBJ1-2	ASSYSMLDGYT
TRBV11-2	.	TRBJ2-7	ASRSLAFTYEQY
TRBV7-8	.	TRBJ2-2	ASSFNPQRTTGELF
TRBV19	.	TRBJ1-4	ARPPGDLRTNEKLF
TRBV12-3/TRBV12-4	.	TRBJ1-3	ASSLASWGDN
TRBV29-1	.	TRBJ1-1	SVEGGPDTEAF
TRBV9	.	TRBJ1-3	ASSAVHSGNTIY
TRBV7-3	.	TRBJ2-6	ASKLENEANVLT
TRBV4-2	.	TRBJ2-5	ASSHAPSKVRPAPWETQY
TRBV7-3	.	TRBJ1-1	ASSFSGKTEAF
TRBV3-1/TRBV3-2	.	TRBJ2-1	ASSQDQLGERNEQF
TRBV7-3	.	TRBJ2-3	ASGAGRGDTQY
TRBV5-8	.	TRBJ2-1	ASRQVPRNEQF
TRBV21-1	.	TRBJ1-5	ASSPPKGKQINSNQPQH
TRBV3-1/TRBV3-2	.	TRBJ1-2	ASSSQGERGRGYT
TRBV19	.	TRBJ1-5	ASSIRGFNQPQH
TRBV5-4	few	TRBJ1-1	ASSSGGASNTEAF
TRBV6-5	.	TRBJ2-3	ASSKLAVSTDTQY
TRBV3-1/TRBV3-2	.	TRBJ1-1	ASSQDPGNTEAF